This T cell receptor (beta chain) is drawn from a study of a mutant IDH1 vaccine in newly diagnosed glioma. Background on the study: Vaccine dosing followed radiotherapy by 4-6 weeks, or accompanied temozolomide cycles. Patients had received radiotherapy, temozolomide, or both previously, most receiving both.

Assay used: immunoSEQ multiplex PCR; TCRdb lists only in-frame clones, some missing. This table has tens of thousands of clones, 60% to 75% appearing once. Details on this clone: What it binds is not known.

Time point noted: week 47, end of study. The vaccine gave 300 ug of a 20-mer mutant IDH1 peptide subcutaneously per dose. CDR3 size: 16 residues. Deletions cut 1 base from V and 7 bases from J, with 16 bases between. The V gene's germline CDR1 is SGHAT and CDR2 FQNNGV. This sequence joins TRBV11-2 and TRBJ2-2, with D uncertain. The sample here was PBMCs, taken from a glioma patient whose treatment included an IDH1 peptide vaccine. The receptor comes from a man aged 40-49 years with glioma. Here the CDR3 reads CASSLVRLASGGELFF. The DNA for the CDR3 is TGTGCCAGCAGCTTAGTGAGGTTAGCCTCGGGCGGGGAGCTGTTTTTT.